The 11 T cell receptor beta chains given below trace back to one sample, sequenced in a study of blood T cell repertoires in COVID-19. Sequencing was performed with immunoSEQ multiplex PCR; in TCRdb, only in-frame clones are kept and a portion is missing. Seen here are about 140,000 clones, around 81% observed once, and the top ten hold around 8.8%. The sequenced material came from peripheral blood. The receptor set was obtained from a human donor in a cohort sampled during active COVID-19.

This sequence joins TRBV4-3 and TRBJ2-1, with D possibly matching TRBD1 (6 bases). V lost 0 bases and J lost 6, with 15 bases in between. The length of the CDR3 is 16 residues. Germline assignment: CDR1 LGHNA and CDR2 YSLEER. The CDR3 bases are TGCGCCAGCAGCCAAGAAGGGCAGGGGCCTTTCAATGAGCAGTTCTTC. Its translation: CASSQEGQGPFNEQFF.

J is TRBJ2-2 and V is TRBV7-8; D might be TRBD1 (6 bases). V lost 3 bases, J lost 4 bases, and 9 bases lay in between. Looked up from germline, CDR1 is SGHVS and CDR2 is FQNEAQ. There are 14 residues in the CDR3. The chain's CDR3 is CASSFSRGTGELFF. The CDR3 nucleotides read TGTGCCAGCAGCTTCTCCAGGGGCACCGGGGAGCTGTTTTTT.

This rearrangement joins TRBV10-3 to TRBJ1-5; possibly TRBD1 for D (5 bases). This CDR3 region has 15 residues. V shed 4 bases and J shed 7 bases, with 17 bases lying between them. Germline lookup yields CDR1 ENHRY and CDR2 SYGVKD. CDR3 bases: TGTGCCATCAGTGCGGTAGGGGCTGTAAGACAGCCCCAGCATTTT. This codes for CAISAVGAVRQPQHF.

The rearrangement links TRBV14 to TRBJ2-7; 10 nucleotides agree with TRBD2. The CDR3 covers 17 residues. V lost 4 bases and J lost 5; bases outside the gene matches: 14. CDR1 is SGHDN and CDR2 is FVKESK in the germline V gene. The CDR3 sequence: CASSLLRGAGGSHEQYF. CDR3 in DNA: TGTGCCAGCAGCCTACTTAGAGGAGCGGGAGGGTCCCACGAGCAGTACTTC.

The rearrangement links TRBV7-2 to TRBJ1-3; 10 bases fit TRBD1. The length of the CDR3 is 16 residues. V lost 2 bases, J lost 0 bases, and 1 base stayed unmatched. Germline V gives CDR1 SGHTA, CDR2 FQGNSA. In DNA, the CDR3 is TGTGCCAGCAGCTTATGGACAGGGGGCTCTGGAAACACCATATATTTT. Amino acids: CASSLWTGGSGNTIYF.

This chain connects TRBV4-2 to TRBJ2-1; 9 bases are shared with TRBD2. There are 16 residues in the CDR3. Trimming removed 0 bases from V and 7 bases from J; junction bases left unmatched: 7. Germline V gene data show CDR1 as LGHNA and CDR2 as YNFKEQ. CDR3 DNA: TGTGCCAGCAGCCAAGATCGGGCTAGCGGGAATAATGAGCAGTTCTTC. This codes for CASSQDRASGNNEQFF.

The chain combines TRBV5-1 with TRBJ2-5, with TRBD2 identical over 9 bases. Germline CDR1 is SGHRS and CDR2 is YFSETQ. The CDR3 contains 13 residues. V gave up 4 bases and J gave up 14 bases; unmatched junction bases: 12. In DNA, the CDR3 is TGCGCCAGCAGCGACCTCCTAGCGGGAAGTCCCTACTTC. Protein sequence: CASSDLLAGSPYF.

The chain carries TRBV4-3 and TRBJ2-2; the D gene is possibly TRBD2 (5 bases). Germline V gene sequence: CDR1 LGHNA, CDR2 YSLEER. V was clipped by 1 base and J by 4 bases, with 13 bases between them. There are 16 residues in the CDR3. CDR3 protein: CASSQGPSGGTGELFF. For the CDR3, the DNA is TGCGCCAGCAGCCAAGGGCCCAGCGGAGGCACCGGGGAGCTGTTTTTT.

The chain uses TRBV5-1 and TRBJ2-5; tentative D call: TRBD1 (6 bases). Germline V gives CDR1 SGHRS, CDR2 YFSETQ. The ends were cut back, 0 bases at V and 4 bases at J, with 13 bases in the middle. The CDR3 extends over 15 amino acids. The chain's CDR3 is CASSLAPGAGETQYF. CDR3 nucleotide sequence: TGCGCCAGCAGCTTGGCCCCAGGGGCTGGAGAGACCCAGTACTTC.

This clone was counted a single time. J is TRBJ2-2 and V is TRBV18; TRBD1 matches 7 bases. V lost 7 bases and J lost 1; bases outside the gene matches: 6. The CDR3 covers 15 residues. Germline V gene sequence: CDR1 KGHSH, CDR2 LQKENI. The CDR3 nucleotides read TGTGCCAGCTTCTTCGGGACAGAGAACACCGGGGAGCTGTTTTTT. Residues: CASFFGTENTGELFF. The full variable domain, its missing parts supplied by reference TRBV18 and TRBJ2-2, is NAGVMQNPRHLVRRRGQEARLRCSPMKGHSHVYWYRQLPEEGLKFMVYLQKENIIDESGMPKERFSAEFPKEGPSILRIQQVVRGDSAAYFCASFFGTENTGELFFGEGSRLTVL.

The CDR3 bases are TGTGCCAGCAGCTTCTCCAGGGGGCTTGGCACCTACGAGCAGTACTTC. Amino acids: CASSFSRGLGTYEQYF. The rearrangement links TRBV7-2 to TRBJ2-7, with 8 bases aligning to TRBD1. The V gene's germline CDR1 is SGHTA and CDR2 FQGNSA. Germline trimming cut 3 bases from V and 2 bases from J; bases unmatched to any gene: 9. The CDR3 contains 16 residues.